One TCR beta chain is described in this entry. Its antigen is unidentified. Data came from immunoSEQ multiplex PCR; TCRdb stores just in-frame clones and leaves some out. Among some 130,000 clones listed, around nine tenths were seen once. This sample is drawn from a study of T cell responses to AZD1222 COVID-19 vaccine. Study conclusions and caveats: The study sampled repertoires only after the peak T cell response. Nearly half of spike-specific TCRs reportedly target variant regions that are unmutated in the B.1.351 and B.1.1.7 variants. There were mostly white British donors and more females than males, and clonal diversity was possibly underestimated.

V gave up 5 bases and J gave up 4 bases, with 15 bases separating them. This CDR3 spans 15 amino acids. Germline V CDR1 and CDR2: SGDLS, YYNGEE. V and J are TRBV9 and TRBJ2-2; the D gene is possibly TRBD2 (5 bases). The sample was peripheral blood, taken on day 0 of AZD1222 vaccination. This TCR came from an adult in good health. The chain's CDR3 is CASRDQARGTGELFF. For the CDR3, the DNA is TGTGCCAGCAGAGACCAGGCACGGGGCACCGGGGAGCTGTTTTTT.